The sequence of this T cell receptor beta chain was determined in a study of cytomegalovirus exposure and HLA in healthy donors. Overall study results and limits: When analyzed later, a missense DCLRE1C variant was found to be linked to TCR beta V- and J-gene trimming. Some TCR beta chains (approximately 180 of them) were listed as cytomegalovirus-associated. A highly shared variant cluster was judged a likely technical artifact. Reports indicated that the classifier achieved high specificity and sensitivity in diagnosing cytomegalovirus status.

CDR1 and CDR2 (germline): SGHTA, FQGTGA. V lost 5 bases to trimming and J lost 5 bases, with 15 bases between them. The CDR3 covers 14 residues. Notes on this clone: The target antigen is unknown.

The PCR employed 60 Vbeta primers together with 13 Jbeta primers. Some clones are missing from TCRdb's copy, which holds only in-frame ones; the method was immunoSEQ multiplex PCR. The sample consists of roughly 150,000 clones, over 60% of them appearing once. Sequencing input: PBMCs. This TCR was recovered from a male donor in good health and CMV-seronegative. The genes are TRBV7-3 and TRBJ1-1; D gene ambiguous. The CDR3 sequence: CASSPSGPETEAFF. The CDR3 nucleotides read TGTGCCAGCAGCCCGTCAGGCCCCGAGACTGAAGCTTTCTTT. The variable domain in full, completed from reference TRBV7-3 and TRBJ1-1, reads GAGVSQTPSNKVTEKGKYVELRCDPISGHTALYWYRQSLGQGPEFLIYFQGTGAADDSGLPNDRFFAVRPEGSVSTLKIQRTERGDSAVYLCASSPSGPETEAFFGQGTRLTVV.